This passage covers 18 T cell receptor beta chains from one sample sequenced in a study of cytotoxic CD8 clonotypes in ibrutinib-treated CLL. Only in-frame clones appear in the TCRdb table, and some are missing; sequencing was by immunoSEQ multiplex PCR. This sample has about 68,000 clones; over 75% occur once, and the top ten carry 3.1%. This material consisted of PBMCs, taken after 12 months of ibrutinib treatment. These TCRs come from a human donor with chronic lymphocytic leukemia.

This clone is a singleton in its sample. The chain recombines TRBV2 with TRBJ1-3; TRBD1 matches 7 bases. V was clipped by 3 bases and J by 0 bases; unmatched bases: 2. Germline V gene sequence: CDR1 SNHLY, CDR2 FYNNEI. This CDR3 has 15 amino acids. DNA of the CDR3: TGTGCCAGCAGTGAGGGGACAGTCTCTGGAAACACCATATATTTT. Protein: CASSEGTVSGNTIYF.

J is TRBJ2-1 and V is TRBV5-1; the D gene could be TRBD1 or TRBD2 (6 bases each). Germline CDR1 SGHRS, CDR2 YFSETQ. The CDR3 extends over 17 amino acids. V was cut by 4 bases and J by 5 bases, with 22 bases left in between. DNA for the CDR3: TGCGCCAGCAGCCGAAGGGGGGCTAGGACGGAAAACAATGAGCAGTTCTTC. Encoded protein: CASSRRGARTENNEQFF.

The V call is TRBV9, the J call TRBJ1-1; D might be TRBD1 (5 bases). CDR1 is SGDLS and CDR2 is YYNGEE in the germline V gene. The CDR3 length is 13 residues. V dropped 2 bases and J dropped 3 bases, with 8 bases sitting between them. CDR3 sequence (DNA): TGTGCCAGCAGCGTTGGGGGGTACACTGAAGCTTTCTTT. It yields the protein CASSVGGYTEAFF.

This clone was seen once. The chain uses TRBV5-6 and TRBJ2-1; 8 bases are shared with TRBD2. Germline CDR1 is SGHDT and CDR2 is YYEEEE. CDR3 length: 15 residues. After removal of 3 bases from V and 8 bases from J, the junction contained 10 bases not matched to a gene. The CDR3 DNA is TGTGCCAGCAGCTACCCAAGCGGGAGTCCCGATGAGCAGTTCTTC. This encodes CASSYPSGSPDEQFF.

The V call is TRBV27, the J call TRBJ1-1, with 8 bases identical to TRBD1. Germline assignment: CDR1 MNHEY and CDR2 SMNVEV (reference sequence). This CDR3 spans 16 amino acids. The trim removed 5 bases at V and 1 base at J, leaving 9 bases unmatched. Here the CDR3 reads CASSPDRVLKNTEAFF. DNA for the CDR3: TGTGCCAGCAGTCCGGACAGGGTCTTAAAGAACACTGAAGCTTTCTTT.

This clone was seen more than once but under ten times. CDR3 DNA sequence: TGTGCACGCTCGGGGCCTAGCACAGATACGCAGTATTTT. This sequence encodes CARSGPSTDTQYF. The V gene is TRBV21-1, the J gene TRBJ2-3. TRBV21-1 is termed a pseudogene. There are 13 residues in the CDR3.

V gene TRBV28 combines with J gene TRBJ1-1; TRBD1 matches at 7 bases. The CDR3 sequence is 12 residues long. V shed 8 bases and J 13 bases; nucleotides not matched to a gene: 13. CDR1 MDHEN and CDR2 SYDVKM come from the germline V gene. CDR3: CASGTDREGGFF. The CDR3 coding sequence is TGTGCCAGCGGTACTGACAGGGAAGGTGGTTTCTTT.

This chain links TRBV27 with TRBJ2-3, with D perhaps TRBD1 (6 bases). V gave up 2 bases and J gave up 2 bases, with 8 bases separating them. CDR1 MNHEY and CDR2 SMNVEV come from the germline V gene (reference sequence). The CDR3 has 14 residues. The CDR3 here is CASSLTGSTDTQYF. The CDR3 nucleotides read TGTGCCAGCAGTTTAACAGGGTCCACAGATACGCAGTATTTT.

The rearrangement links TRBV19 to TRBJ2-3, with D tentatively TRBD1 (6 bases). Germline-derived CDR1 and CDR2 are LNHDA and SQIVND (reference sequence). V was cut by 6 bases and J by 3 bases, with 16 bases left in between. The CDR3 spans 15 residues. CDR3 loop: CASRPPGVMTDTQYF. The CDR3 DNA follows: TGTGCCAGTAGACCTCCAGGGGTAATGACAGATACGCAGTATTTT.

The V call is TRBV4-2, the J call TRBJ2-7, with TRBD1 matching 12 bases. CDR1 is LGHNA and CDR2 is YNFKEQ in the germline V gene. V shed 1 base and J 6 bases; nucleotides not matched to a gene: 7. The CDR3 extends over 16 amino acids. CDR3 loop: CASSQGPGQGAREQYF. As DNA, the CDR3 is TGTGCCAGCAGCCAAGGTCCGGGACAGGGGGCACGCGAGCAGTACTTC.

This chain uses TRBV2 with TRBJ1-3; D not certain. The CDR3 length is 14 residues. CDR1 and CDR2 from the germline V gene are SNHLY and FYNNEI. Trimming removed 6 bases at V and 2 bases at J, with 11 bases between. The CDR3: CASRDPGTGNTIYF. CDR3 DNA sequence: TGTGCCAGCAGGGACCCAGGAACTGGAAACACCATATATTTT.

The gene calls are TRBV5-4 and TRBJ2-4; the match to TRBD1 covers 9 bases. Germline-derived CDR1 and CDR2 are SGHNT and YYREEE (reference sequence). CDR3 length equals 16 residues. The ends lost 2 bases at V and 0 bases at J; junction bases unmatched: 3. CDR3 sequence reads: CASSFGQGRAKNIQYF. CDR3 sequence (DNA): TGTGCCAGCAGCTTTGGACAGGGGAGAGCCAAAAACATTCAGTACTTC. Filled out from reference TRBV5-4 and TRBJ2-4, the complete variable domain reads ETGVTQSPTHLIKTRGQQVTLRCSSQSGHNTVSWYQQALGQGPQFIFQYYREEENGRGNFPPRFSGLQFPNYSSELNVNALELDDSALYLCASSFGQGRAKNIQYFGAGTRLSVL.

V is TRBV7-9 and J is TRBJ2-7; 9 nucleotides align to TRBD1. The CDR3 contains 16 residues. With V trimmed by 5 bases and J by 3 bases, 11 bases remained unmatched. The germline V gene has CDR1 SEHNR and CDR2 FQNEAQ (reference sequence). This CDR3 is CASSKKPGQGIYEQYF. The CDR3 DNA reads TGTGCCAGCAGCAAGAAACCGGGACAGGGAATCTACGAGCAGTACTTC.

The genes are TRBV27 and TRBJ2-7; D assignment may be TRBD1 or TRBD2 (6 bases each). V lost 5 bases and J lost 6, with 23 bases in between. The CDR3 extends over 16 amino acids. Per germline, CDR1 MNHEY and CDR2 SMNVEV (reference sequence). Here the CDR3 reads CASSQRLGGAFSEQYF. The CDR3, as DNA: TGTGCCAGCAGTCAGCGCCTCGGGGGCGCCTTCAGCGAGCAGTACTTC.

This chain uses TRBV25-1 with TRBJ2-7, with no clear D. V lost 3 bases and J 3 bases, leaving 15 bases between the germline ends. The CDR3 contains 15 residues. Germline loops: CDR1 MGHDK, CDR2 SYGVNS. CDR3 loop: CASSDPRGRHYEQYF. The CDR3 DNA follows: TGTGCCAGCAGTGATCCCCGCGGCCGCCACTACGAGCAGTACTTC.

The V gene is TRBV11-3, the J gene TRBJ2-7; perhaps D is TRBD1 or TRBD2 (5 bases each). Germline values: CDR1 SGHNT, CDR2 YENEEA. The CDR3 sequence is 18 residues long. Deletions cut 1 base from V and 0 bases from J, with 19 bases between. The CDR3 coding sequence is TGTGCCAGCAGCTTAGTAAACAGCACGGGACCCCACTCCTACGAGCAGTACTTC. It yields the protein CASSLVNSTGPHSYEQYF.

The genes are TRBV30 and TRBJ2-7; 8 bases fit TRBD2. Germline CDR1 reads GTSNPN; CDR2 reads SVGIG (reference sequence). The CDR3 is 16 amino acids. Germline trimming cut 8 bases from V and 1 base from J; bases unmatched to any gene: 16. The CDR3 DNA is TGTGCCCGAAGAGGGGGGGCGGGAGGTGGATCCTACGAGCAGTACTTC. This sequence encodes CARRGGAGGGSYEQYF.

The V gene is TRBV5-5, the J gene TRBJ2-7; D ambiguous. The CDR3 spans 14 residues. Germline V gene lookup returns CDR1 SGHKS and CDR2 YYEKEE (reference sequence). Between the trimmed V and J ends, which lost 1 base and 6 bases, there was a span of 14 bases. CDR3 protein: CASSLWTNYLEQYF. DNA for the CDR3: TGTGCCAGCAGCTTGTGGACCAACTACCTCGAGCAGTACTTC.